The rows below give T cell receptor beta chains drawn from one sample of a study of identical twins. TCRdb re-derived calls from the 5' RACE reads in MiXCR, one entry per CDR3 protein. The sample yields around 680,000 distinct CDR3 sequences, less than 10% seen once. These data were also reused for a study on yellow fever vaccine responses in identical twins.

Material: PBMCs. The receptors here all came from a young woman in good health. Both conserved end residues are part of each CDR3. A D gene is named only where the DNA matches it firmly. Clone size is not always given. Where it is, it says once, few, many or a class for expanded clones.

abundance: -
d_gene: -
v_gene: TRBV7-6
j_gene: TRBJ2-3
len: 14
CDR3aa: CASSPGLEGDTQYF
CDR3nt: TGTGCCAGCAGCCCCGGACTCGAAGGGGATACGCAGTATTTT

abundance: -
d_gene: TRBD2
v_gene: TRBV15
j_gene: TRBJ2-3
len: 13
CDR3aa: CATSRTSADTQYF
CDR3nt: TGTGCCACCAGCAGGACTAGCGCAGATACGCAGTATTTT

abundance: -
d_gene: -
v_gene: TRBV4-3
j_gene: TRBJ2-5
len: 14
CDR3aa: CASSQWQGQETQYF
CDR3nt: TGCGCCAGCAGCCAGTGGCAGGGACAAGAGACCCAGTACTTC

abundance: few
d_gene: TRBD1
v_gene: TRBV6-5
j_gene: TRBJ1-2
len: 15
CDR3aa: CASSSPGQAFYGYTF
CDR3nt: TGTGCCAGCAGTTCCCCGGGACAGGCGTTCTATGGCTACACCTTC

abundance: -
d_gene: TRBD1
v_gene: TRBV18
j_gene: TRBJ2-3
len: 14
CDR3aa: CASSLDRDGDTQYF
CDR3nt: TGTGCCAGCTCTCTCGACAGGGACGGAGATACGCAGTATTTT

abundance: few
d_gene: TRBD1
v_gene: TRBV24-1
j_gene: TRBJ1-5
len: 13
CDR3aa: CATGGTGEFPQHF
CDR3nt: TGTGCCACGGGGGGGACAGGGGAATTTCCCCAGCATTTT

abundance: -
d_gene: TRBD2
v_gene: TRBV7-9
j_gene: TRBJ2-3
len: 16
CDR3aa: CASSLGTSAGTDTQYF
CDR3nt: TGTGCCAGCAGCTTAGGGACTAGCGCGGGCACAGATACGCAGTATTTT

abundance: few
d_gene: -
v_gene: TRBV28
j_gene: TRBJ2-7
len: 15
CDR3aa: CASSPRAPSRYEQYF
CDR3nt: TGTGCCAGCAGCCCCCGGGCCCCTAGTCGGTACGAGCAGTACTTC

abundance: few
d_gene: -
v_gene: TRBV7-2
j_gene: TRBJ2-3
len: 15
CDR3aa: CASSPGGYGRDTQYF
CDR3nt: TGTGCCAGCAGCCCCGGTGGTTACGGTAGGGATACGCAGTATTTT

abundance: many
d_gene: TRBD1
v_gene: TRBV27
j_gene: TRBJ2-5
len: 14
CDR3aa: CASSLGQISGTQYF
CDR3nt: TGTGCCAGCAGTTTGGGACAGATTAGTGGGACCCAGTACTTC

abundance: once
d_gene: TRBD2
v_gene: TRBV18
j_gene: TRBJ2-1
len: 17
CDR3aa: CASSPTHGLADINEQFF
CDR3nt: TGTGCCAGCTCACCAACTCACGGACTAGCGGATATCAATGAGCAGTTCTTC